Sequencing of this T cell receptor (beta chain) was carried out in a study of CD4 T cell repertoires in COVID-19. Study-wide results and limits: Sharing of several most expanded SARS-CoV-2-reactive clonotypes across memory subsets suggested intraclonal diversification.

Some clones are missing from TCRdb's copy, which holds only in-frame ones; the method was immunoSEQ multiplex PCR. Of more than 65,000 clones in the sample, 80% to 90% are singletons; the top ten hold roughly 0.58%. Per the germline V gene, CDR1 is LNHDA and CDR2 is SQIVND (reference sequence). V lost 5 bases and J lost 3; bases outside the gene matches: 2. The CDR3 consists of 13 residues. About this clone: Its antigen is not known.

V gene TRBV19 combines with J gene TRBJ1-2; 8 bases are shared with TRBD1. The sample was CD4+ T cells from peripheral blood, taken after recovery from COVID-19. The clonotype originates from a human donor who had COVID-19. The CDR3 DNA reads as TGTGCCAGTAGTTTGGGACAGGACTATGGCTACACCTTC. It specifies CASSLGQDYGYTF.